The 12 T cell receptor beta chains reported below all come from one sample, sequenced in a study of blood T cell repertoires in COVID-19 (dated by TCRdb to 2018 to 2020). The library was prepared using the immunoSEQ multiplex PCR assay. TCRdb limited this immuneACCESS table to in-frame rearrangements with V and J called. A share of clones is missing; checked studies link under half to unresolved V genes, and the rest is unexplained. The table for this sample lists a few hundred thousand clones; about 91% of them were counted only once. In total, the top ten clones hold over 10% of the sample. The sequenced material came from peripheral blood. The receptor source for this set is a woman aged 50 to 65 with COVID-19, enrolled during active disease.

This rearrangement joins TRBV6-6 to TRBJ2-1; no clear D gene. Germline V CDR1 and CDR2: MNHNY, SVGAGI (reference sequence). With 8 bases removed from V and 4 bases from J, the gap between germline ends came to 6 bases. This CDR3 is 11 amino acids long. The CDR3 sequence is CASYSYNEQFF. CDR3 DNA sequence: TGTGCCAGCTATTCGTACAATGAGCAGTTCTTC.

V gene TRBV9 combines with J gene TRBJ2-4; possibly TRBD2 for D (6 bases). V was pared by 0 bases and J by 5 bases, with 12 bases between. The CDR3 covers 15 residues. CDR1 is SGDLS and CDR2 is YYNGEE in the germline V gene. CDR3 sequence reads: CASSVVGVAENIQYF. Written as DNA, the CDR3 is TGTGCCAGCAGCGTAGTTGGGGTAGCGGAAAACATTCAGTACTTC.

The rearrangement uses TRBV11-3 and TRBJ2-1; no definite D call. The CDR3 consists of 15 residues. Trimming left V 3 bases short and J 2 bases short, with 11 bases between. The germline V gene encodes CDR1 SGHNT and CDR2 YENEEA. CDR3 DNA sequence: TGTGCCAGCAGCTTGAGTTACCATACCTACAATGAGCAGTTCTTC. Amino acid sequence: CASSLSYHTYNEQFF.

The chain couples TRBV6-6 to TRBJ1-5; D is undetermined. Germline V gene sequence: CDR1 MNHNY, CDR2 SVGAGI (reference sequence). Deletions cut 5 bases from V and 7 bases from J, with 12 bases between. The CDR3 is 13 residues long. The CDR3 coding sequence is TGTGCCAGCAGTCCCGAGGGTCGGCAGCCCCAGCATTTT. This encodes CASSPEGRQPQHF.

This chain links TRBV3-1 (or the pseudogene TRBV3-2) with TRBJ2-1, with 11 bases fitting TRBD1. The V gene end was trimmed by 6 bases and the J gene end by 9 bases; junction bases not matched to a gene: 10. Per germline, CDR1 LGHDT and CDR2 YNNKEL (reference sequence). The CDR3 has 15 residues. The CDR3 is CASSPGTGGKGEQFF. CDR3 in DNA: TGTGCCAGCAGTCCCGGGACAGGGGGTAAGGGTGAGCAGTTCTTC.

This sequence joins TRBV30 and TRBJ1-3; D uncertain. CDR1 and CDR2 from the germline V gene are GTSNPN and SVGIG (reference sequence). CDR3 length: 13 residues. The V and J ends lost 0 bases and 3 bases respectively, with 6 bases between them. The CDR3 protein is CAWSVINGNTIYF. DNA of the CDR3: TGTGCCTGGAGTGTAATTAATGGAAACACCATATATTTT. The full variable domain, with the rest looked up from reference TRBV30 and TRBJ1-3, is SQTIHQWPATLVQPVGSPLSLECTVEGTSNPNLYWYRQAAGRGLQLLFYSVGIGQISSEVPQNLSASRPQDRQFILSSKKLLLSDSGFYLCAWSVINGNTIYFGEGSWLTVV.

The rearrangement links TRBV30 to TRBJ1-1, with D possibly TRBD1 on 6 matching bases. V shed 7 bases and J shed 3 bases, with 12 bases lying between them. The CDR3 is 12 amino acids. The germline CDR1 and CDR2 sequences are GTSNPN and SVGIG (reference sequence). This CDR3 reads CAFRGRDTEAFF. CDR3 bases: TGTGCCTTCAGGGGAAGGGACACTGAAGCTTTCTTT.

The chain couples TRBV27 to TRBJ2-2, with D perhaps matching TRBD1 (5 bases). V was shortened by 3 bases and J by 5 bases, with 16 bases between the two germline ends. The CDR3 runs to 16 residues. Germline V gene sequence: CDR1 MNHEY, CDR2 SMNVEV (reference sequence). In nucleotides, the CDR3 is TGTGCCAGCAGTTTGGTACAATGGGGCGATACCGGGGAGCTGTTTTTT. Translating it yields CASSLVQWGDTGELFF.

The chain has TRBV5-6 and TRBJ1-1, with D tentatively TRBD1 (6 bases). CDR3 length: 14 residues. Germline CDR1 is SGHDT and CDR2 is YYEEEE. Trimming left V 4 bases short and J 7 bases short, with 17 bases between. As DNA, the CDR3 is TGTGCCAGCAGCGCGGACAGATTCCTACGTGAAGCTTTCTTT. It codes for CASSADRFLREAFF.

V and J are TRBV6-5 and TRBJ1-5; no firm D call. The CDR3 totals 14 residues. Germline-derived CDR1 and CDR2 are MNHEY and SVGAGI. V was shortened by 1 base and J by 5 bases, with 9 bases between the two germline ends. CDR3 loop: CASSYFPGDQPQHF. The CDR3 DNA reads as TGTGCCAGCAGTTACTTCCCCGGGGATCAGCCCCAGCATTTT.

This rearrangement joins TRBV29-1 to TRBJ1-1, with a possible D match to TRBD1 (6 bases). Per the germline V gene, CDR1 is SQVTM and CDR2 is ANQGSEA. The length of the CDR3 is 13 residues. V shed 6 bases and J shed 4 bases, with 15 bases lying between them. The CDR3 DNA follows: TGCAGCGTGGCCAGGGGAAGGACCACTGAAGCTTTCTTT. This gives the protein CSVARGRTTEAFF. The full variable domain, completed using reference TRBV29-1 and TRBJ1-1, is SAVISQKPSRDICQRGTSLTIQCQVDSQVTMMFWYRQQPGQSLTLIATANQGSEATYESGFVIDKFPISRPNLTFSTLTVSNMSPEDSSIYLCSVARGRTTEAFFGQGTRLTVV.

This rearrangement joins TRBV27 to TRBJ1-1; 8 nucleotides agree with TRBD1. CDR1 and CDR2 (germline): MNHEY, SMNVEV (reference sequence). With 5 bases clipped from V and 2 bases from J, the junction kept 4 bases outside the gene matches. This CDR3 region has 14 residues. The CDR3 region is CASSPGTGNTEAFF. In nucleotides, the CDR3 is TGTGCCAGCAGTCCGGGGACAGGCAACACTGAAGCTTTCTTT.